These 13 T cell receptor beta chains originate from one sample sequenced in a study of response to subunit inactivated influenza vaccine. TCRdb reprocessed the RT-PCR reads with MiXCR, giving one entry per CDR3 protein. Of some 500,000 distinct CDR3 sequences in the sample, over 10% were seen once. The specimen comprised PBMCs from blood, sampled about 6 weeks after vaccination. The receptors were gathered from a middle-aged man who received an inactivated influenza vaccine.

The CDR3 reads CASSLAGRTILVGEPETQYF. The CDR3 coding sequence is TGCGCCAGCAGCTTGGCGGGAAGGACAATCTTGGTCGGGGAACCAGAGACCCAGTACTTC. This sequence joins TRBV5-1 and TRBJ2-5; D may correspond to TRBD1 or TRBD2 (5 bases each). From germline, CDR1 is SGHRS and CDR2 YFSETQ. The length of the CDR3 is 20 residues. V was clipped by 0 bases and J by 4 bases, with 28 bases between them.

The chain couples TRBV20-1 to TRBJ2-6; TRBD1 or TRBD2 may be the D gene (6 bases each). The CDR3 covers 17 residues. With 5 bases removed from V and 0 bases from J, the gap between germline ends came to 17 bases. CDR1 DFQATT and CDR2 SNEGSKA come from the germline V gene (reference sequence). The CDR3 nucleotides are TGCAGTGCTCCTGGGGGGCTGTCCCTCTCTGGGGCCAACGTCCTGACTTTC. Residues: CSAPGGLSLSGANVLTF.

V gene TRBV12-3 or TRBV12-4 combines with J gene TRBJ1-1, with a weak D call TRBD1 (5 bases). There are 16 residues in the CDR3. Trimming removed 2 bases at V and 1 base at J, with 14 bases between. The CDR3 DNA sequence: TGTGCCAGCAGTTTAAGGGGCGTGGGGGAGAACACTGAAGCTTTCTTT. It specifies CASSLRGVGENTEAFF.

V is TRBV15 and J is TRBJ2-7; no reliable D call. Trimming left V 1 base short and J 7 bases short, with 11 bases between. CDR3 length: 13 residues. CDR1 and CDR2 from the germline V gene are LNHNV and YYDKDF (reference sequence). The CDR3 DNA reads as TGTGCCACCAGCAGAGCCCCCGTGGAGGAGCAGTACTTC. Translated: CATSRAPVEEQYF.

V and J are TRBV7-2 and TRBJ2-1; TRBD2 might be the D (6 bases). The CDR3 has 16 amino acids. Germline V gene lookup returns CDR1 SGHTA and CDR2 FQGNSA. Trimming left V 5 bases short and J 0 bases short, with 14 bases between. The CDR3 DNA follows: TGTGCCAGCAGCCGAACCCGGGGGAGCTCCTACAATGAGCAGTTCTTC. Amino acid sequence: CASSRTRGSSYNEQFF.

This clonotype was counted between two and nine times. The chain employs TRBV20-1 and TRBJ1-6, with D possibly being TRBD1 (6 bases). Trimming removed 0 bases at V and 10 bases at J, with 16 bases between. The CDR3 extends over 15 amino acids. The germline gives CDR1 DFQATT, CDR2 SNEGSKA (reference sequence). CDR3 DNA sequence: TGCAGTGCTAGAGATCGCCAGGGGTTTTGGTCACCCCTCCACTTT. Its protein is CSARDRQGFWSPLHF.

The rearrangement uses TRBV4-3 and TRBJ1-4, with unresolved D. The CDR3 has 14 amino acids. V was shortened by 0 bases and J by 10 bases, with 12 bases between the two germline ends. The V gene's germline CDR1 is LGHNA and CDR2 YSLEER. The CDR3 loop reads CASSQELGRGKLFF. The CDR3 bases are TGCGCCAGCAGCCAAGAGTTGGGTCGAGGAAAACTGTTTTTT.

This clonotype was observed a few times. The chain combines TRBV27 with TRBJ2-3; the D gene could be TRBD1 or TRBD2 (6 bases each). Germline V lookup: CDR1 MNHEY, CDR2 SMNVEV (reference sequence). This CDR3 is built from 17 residues. Trimming shortened V by 5 bases and J by 3 bases, and 21 bases separated the two germline ends. CDR3 nucleotide sequence: TGTGCCAGCAGTCCCCAGGGGCTAGCGAGTTGGACAGATACGCAGTATTTT. This encodes CASSPQGLASWTDTQYF.

Comment on this clonotype: An end of the junction differs from the germline gene, which may be a read error. CDR3 bases: TGCTGTGCTAGAGATACCGAGCGGGACCTCACAGATACGCAGTATTTT. Translated: CCARDTERDLTDTQYF. The chain employs TRBV20-1 and TRBJ2-3; 7 bases map to TRBD2. This CDR3 is built from 16 residues. The germline V gene encodes CDR1 DFQATT and CDR2 SNEGSKA (reference sequence).

This rearrangement joins TRBV5-1 to TRBJ2-7; 8 bases fit TRBD1. The CDR3 extends over 12 amino acids. The junction had 2 bases not matched to a gene; V was cut back by 3 bases and J by 6 bases. Germline loops: CDR1 SGHRS, CDR2 YFSETQ. CDR3 in DNA: TGCGCCAGCAGCTATGACAGGGGCGAGCAGTACTTC. Translated, it gives CASSYDRGEQYF.

This clonotype was seen a handful of times. The V call is TRBV9, the J call TRBJ1-2, with TRBD1 matching 7 bases. This CDR3 has 11 amino acids. Germline assignment: CDR1 SGDLS and CDR2 YYNGEE. The ends lost 6 bases at V and 7 bases at J; junction bases unmatched: 3. The CDR3 nucleotides are TGTGCCAGCACCCAGGGGGGTGGCTACACCTTC. Encoded protein: CASTQGGGYTF.

The V and J genes are TRBV5-1 and TRBJ2-7, with D possibly TRBD2 on 5 matching bases. CDR1 and CDR2 from the germline V gene are SGHRS and YFSETQ. The CDR3 loop spans 16 amino acids. V was clipped by 0 bases and J by 5 bases, with 18 bases between them. CDR3 nucleotides: TGCGCCAGCAGCTTGGTTCCGGGGTCCGGGATCAACGAGCAGTACTTC. It is translated as CASSLVPGSGINEQYF.

This clonotype was detected a few times. The rearrangement uses TRBV7-2 and TRBJ2-7; D may be TRBD1 or TRBD2 (5 bases each). CDR1 is SGHTA, CDR2 FQGNSA, per germline. The germline V and J ends were trimmed by 5 bases and 0 bases, with 14 bases remaining between them. There are 15 residues in the CDR3. CDR3 nucleotide sequence: TGTGCCAGCAGCCCTAGGCCGGGGCTCTCCTACGAGCAGTACTTC. It yields the protein CASSPRPGLSYEQYF.